Listed below are T cell receptor beta chains from one sample, sequenced in a study of T cell changes during pregnancy in multiple sclerosis. Sequenced by immunoSEQ multiplex PCR; TCRdb stores in-frame clones only, minus some. The repertoire includes about 44,000 clones, over 85% of them detected once, and approximately 0.67% sits in the top ten. The sequenced sample was CD4+ T cells from peripheral blood mononuclear cells, obtained in the first trimester of pregnancy. The receptor source for this set is a female donor with multiple sclerosis, enrolled in a pregnancy study. Each CDR3 is given with its conserved first and last residue. Size tells how often a clone was seen (once, few, many) or the class of an expanded clone, and some rows leave it out.

v_call	clone_size	cdr3_aa
TRBV7-8	NA	CASSLGTGSYEQYF
TRBV28	NA	CASSLSSYNQPQHF
TRBV30	NA	CAWSNPGLAGDEQFF
TRBV28	NA	CASSLPVGPNQPQHF
TRBV4-2	NA	CASSQEVGTRYEQYF
TRBV7-2	few	CASSPGRGNQPQHF
TRBV6-5	once	CASRLAQGSTYEQYF
TRBV28	NA	CASSLLGAPGGYTF
TRBV5-1	NA	CASSLWGGGSEAFF
TRBV6-6	NA	CASTSGRNYNEQFF
TRBV28	NA	CASSFSGSLGTDTQYF
TRBV5-1	NA	CASTLGQPYEQYF
TRBV15	NA	CATSRVSGRALNEQFF
TRBV5-1	NA	CASSFLAGGPSISGANVLTF
TRBV5-4	NA	CASRLAGGPLETQYF
TRBV18	NA	CASSPSQVGEQYF